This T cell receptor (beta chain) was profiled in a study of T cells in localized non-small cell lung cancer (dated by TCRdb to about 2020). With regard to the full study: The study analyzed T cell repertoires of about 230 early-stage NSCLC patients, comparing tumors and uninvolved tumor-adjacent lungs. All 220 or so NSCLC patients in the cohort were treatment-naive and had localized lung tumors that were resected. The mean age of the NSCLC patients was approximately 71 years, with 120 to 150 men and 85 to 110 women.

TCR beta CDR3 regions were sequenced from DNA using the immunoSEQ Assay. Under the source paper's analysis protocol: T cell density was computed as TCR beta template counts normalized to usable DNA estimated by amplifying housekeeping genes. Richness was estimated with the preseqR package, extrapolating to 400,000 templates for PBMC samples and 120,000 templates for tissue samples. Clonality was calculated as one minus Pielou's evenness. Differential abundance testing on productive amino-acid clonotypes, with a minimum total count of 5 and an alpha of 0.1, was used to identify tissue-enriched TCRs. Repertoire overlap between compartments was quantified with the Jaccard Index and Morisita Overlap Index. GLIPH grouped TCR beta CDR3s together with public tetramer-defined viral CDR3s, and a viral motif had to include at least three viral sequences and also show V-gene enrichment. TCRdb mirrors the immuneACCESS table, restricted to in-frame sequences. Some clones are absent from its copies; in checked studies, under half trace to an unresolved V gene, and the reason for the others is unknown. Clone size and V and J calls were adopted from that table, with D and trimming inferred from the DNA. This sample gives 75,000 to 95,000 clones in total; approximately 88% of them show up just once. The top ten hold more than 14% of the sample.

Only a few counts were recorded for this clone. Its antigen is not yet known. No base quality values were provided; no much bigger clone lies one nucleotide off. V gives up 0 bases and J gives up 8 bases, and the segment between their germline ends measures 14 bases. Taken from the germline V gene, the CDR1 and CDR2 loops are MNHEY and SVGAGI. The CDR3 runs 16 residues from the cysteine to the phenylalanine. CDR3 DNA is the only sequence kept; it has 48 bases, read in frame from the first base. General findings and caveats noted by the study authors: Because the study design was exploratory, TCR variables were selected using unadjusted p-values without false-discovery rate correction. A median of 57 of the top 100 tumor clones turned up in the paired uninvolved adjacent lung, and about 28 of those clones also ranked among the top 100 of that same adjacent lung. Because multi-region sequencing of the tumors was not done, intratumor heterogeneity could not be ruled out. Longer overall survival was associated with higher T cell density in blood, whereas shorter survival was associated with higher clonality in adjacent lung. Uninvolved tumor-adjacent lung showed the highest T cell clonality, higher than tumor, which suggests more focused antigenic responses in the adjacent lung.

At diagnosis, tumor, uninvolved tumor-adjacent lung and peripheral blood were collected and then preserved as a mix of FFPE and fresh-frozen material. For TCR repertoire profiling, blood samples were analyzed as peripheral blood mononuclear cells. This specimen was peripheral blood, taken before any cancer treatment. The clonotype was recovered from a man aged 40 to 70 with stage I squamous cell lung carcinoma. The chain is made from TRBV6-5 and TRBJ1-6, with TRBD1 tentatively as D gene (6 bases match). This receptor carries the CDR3 CASSYSNLGADSPLHF. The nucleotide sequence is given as TGTGCCAGCAGTTACTCGAATCTGGGGGCGGATTCACCCCTCCACTTT.